One and the same sample provided the 23 T cell receptor beta chains below, sequenced in a study of spatial heterogeneity in lung cancer. These receptors' targets are unknown. Overall study results and limits: Higher tumor mutation counts went along with higher counts of expanded intratumoral alpha and beta TCRs.

TCRdb recomputed calls from the 5' RACE reads with MiXCR, one row per CDR3 protein. The table shows about 15,000 distinct CDR3 sequences, with less than 9.5% occurring only once. The time point here: sample taken at primary tumor resection. This specimen consisted of lung tumor tissue, obtained at surgery. The receptors stem from a male donor with early-stage non-small cell lung cancer.

The chain combines TRBV7-6 with TRBJ1-5; D may be TRBD1 (6 bases). Germline V gene sequence: CDR1 SGHVS, CDR2 FNYEAQ. Trimming stripped 6 bases from V and 6 bases from J, with 18 bases between. The CDR3 has 15 residues. The CDR3 DNA reads TGTGCCAGCAGTTCTATTACAGGGTATGGTCAGCCCCAGCATTTT. Its protein is CASSSITGYGQPQHF.

This clonotype has only a few counts. The V gene is TRBV18, the J gene TRBJ2-1; no clear D. Germline V gives CDR1 KGHSH, CDR2 LQKENI. The CDR3 has 13 residues. With 6 bases removed from V and 6 bases from J, the gap between germline ends came to 12 bases. CDR3 DNA sequence: TGTGCCAGCTCGCTTTCCCCGGGCAATGAGCAGTTCTTC. It translates to CASSLSPGNEQFF.

This clonotype was counted at least ten times. V usage is TRBV4-1 and J usage is TRBJ1-5; 7 bases are a match to TRBD1. Trimming removed 4 bases from V and 7 bases from J; junction bases left unmatched: 10. Germline V gene sequence: CDR1 MGHRA, CDR2 YSYEKL. The CDR3 loop spans 15 amino acids. CDR3 in DNA: TGCGCCAGCAGCCGAAAAACAGGGGAGGGCCAGCCCCAGCATTTT. Protein product: CASSRKTGEGQPQHF.

The CDR3 DNA sequence: TGTGCCAGCAGCTTCAGGGCAGAACAGCCCCAGCATTTT. This gives the protein CASSFRAEQPQHF. The J gene is TRBJ1-5, the V gene TRBV7-2; D perhaps matches TRBD1 (5 bases). The CDR3 has 13 amino acids. Per the germline V gene, CDR1 is SGHTA and CDR2 is FQGNSA. V lost 3 bases and J 7 bases, leaving 10 bases between the germline ends.

The V gene is TRBV25-1, the J gene TRBJ2-1; the D is unclear. The CDR3 sequence is 12 residues long. Germline assignment: CDR1 MGHDK and CDR2 SYGVNS. The V end lost 5 bases, the J end lost 7 bases, and 9 bases lay between the germline ends. CDR3 residues: CASSYGRNEQFF. The DNA of the CDR3 is TGTGCCAGCAGTTACGGGCGTAATGAGCAGTTCTTC.

This clonotype was picked up a small number of times. The chain combines TRBV5-6 with TRBJ2-5; D possibly corresponds to TRBD2 (5 bases). Germline V gene data show CDR1 as SGHDT and CDR2 as YYEEEE. The CDR3 covers 14 residues. Trimming stripped 4 bases from V and 5 bases from J, with 15 bases between. This chain's CDR3 is CASSRPQTGETQYF. DNA for the CDR3: TGTGCCAGCAGCCGACCCCAGACGGGGGAGACCCAGTACTTC.

CDR3 bases: TGTGCCAGCAGTCGCGACGAGGGAGGGGGAGAGACCCAGTACTTC. It is translated as CASSRDEGGGETQYF. The V gene is TRBV6-5, the J gene TRBJ2-5; TRBD2 is a possible D gene (7 bases). Germline loops: CDR1 MNHEY, CDR2 SVGAGI. V dropped 5 bases and J dropped 4 bases, with 17 bases sitting between them. The CDR3 has 15 residues.

This clonotype was observed at least ten times. V usage is TRBV7-2 and J usage is TRBJ1-2; D unresolved. The CDR3 runs to 13 residues. The V end lost 1 base, the J end lost 3 bases, and 6 bases lay between the germline ends. Germline V gene sequence: CDR1 SGHTA, CDR2 FQGNSA. The CDR3 here is CASSLESYYGYTF. DNA of the CDR3: TGTGCCAGCAGCTTAGAAAGTTACTATGGCTACACCTTC.

This clonotype has just a few counts. V usage is TRBV7-2 and J usage is TRBJ2-4, with 7 nucleotides matching TRBD2. The germline CDR1 and CDR2 sequences are SGHTA and FQGNSA. This CDR3 contains 19 residues. V gave up 5 bases and J gave up 0 bases; unmatched junction bases: 16. The CDR3 spells CASSTGRGSGALAKNIQYF. Written as DNA, the CDR3 is TGTGCCAGCAGCACCGGGCGGGGAAGCGGGGCCTTAGCCAAAAACATTCAGTACTTC.

This clonotype was observed at least ten times. CDR3 sequence: CASGLTPDGRFSGNTIYF. CDR3 nucleotides: TGTGCTAGTGGTTTGACTCCGGACGGACGATTCTCTGGAAACACCATATATTTT. The V and J genes are TRBV12-5 and TRBJ1-3; unclear D gene. Germline values: CDR1 LGHNT, CDR2 FRNRAP. The CDR3 extends over 18 amino acids. V lost 2 bases, J lost 0 bases, and 17 bases lay in between. Combining the CDR3 with reference TRBV12-5 and TRBJ1-3 gives the whole variable domain DARVTQTPRHKVTEMGQEVTMRCQPILGHNTVFWYRQTMMQGLELLAYFRNRAPLDDSGMPKDRFSAEMPDATLATLKIQPSEPRDSAVYFCASGLTPDGRFSGNTIYFGEGSWLTVV.

This clonotype was counted a few times. The chain joins TRBV20-1 to TRBJ1-1; D gene uncertain. V was pared by 0 bases and J by 5 bases, with 10 bases between. This CDR3 is built from 13 residues. The germline gives CDR1 DFQATT, CDR2 SNEGSKA (reference sequence). CDR3 in DNA: TGCAGTGCTAGAGATCCAACGAGGACTGAAGCTTTCTTT. As protein: CSARDPTRTEAFF.

The chain has TRBV11-2 and TRBJ2-1; no firm D call. Germline lookup yields CDR1 SGHAT and CDR2 FQNNGV. This CDR3 is built from 17 residues. Trimming took 4 bases from V and 1 from J, leaving 17 bases between them. The CDR3 loop reads CASSSPPPGRSYNEQFF. The CDR3 region has the DNA TGTGCCAGCAGCTCGCCGCCTCCGGGCCGGTCCTACAATGAGCAGTTCTTC.

This clonotype was observed many times. The V and J genes are TRBV6-5 and TRBJ2-3; 7 bases match TRBD2. CDR1 is MNHEY, CDR2 SVGAGI, per germline. V was pared by 2 bases and J by 0 bases, with 5 bases of the junction left unmatched. The CDR3 totals 16 residues. The CDR3 DNA follows: TGTGCCAGCAGTTACGGAGCGGGACCTAGCACAGATACGCAGTATTTT. Translation: CASSYGAGPSTDTQYF.

In its sample, this clonotype was seen many times. The chain links TRBV6-5 to TRBJ1-3; TRBD1 is a possible D gene (6 bases). Trimming left V 0 bases short and J 2 bases short, with 11 bases between. CDR3 size: 16 residues. Per germline, CDR1 MNHEY and CDR2 SVGAGI. The CDR3 loop reads CASSYSPGTTGNTIYF. The DNA of the CDR3 is TGTGCCAGCAGTTACTCGCCGGGGACAACTGGAAACACCATATATTTT.

This clonotype is judged medium-sized (0.01 to 0.1%). J is TRBJ2-4 and V is TRBV7-9; 9 nucleotides align to TRBD2. The V and J ends lost 5 bases and 0 bases, in that order; junction bases with no gene match: 14. From germline, CDR1 is SEHNR and CDR2 FQNEAQ (reference sequence). The CDR3 loop spans 19 amino acids. This CDR3 reads CASSPGTSQTFLAKNIQYF. The CDR3 region has the DNA TGTGCCAGCAGCCCTGGGACTAGCCAGACGTTCTTAGCCAAAAACATTCAGTACTTC.

Comments on this clonotype: A read error may explain this, as a much larger clone is one base away. Since no conserved phenylalanine or tryptophan closes the CDR3, a read error is the likely cause. This chain connects TRBV24-1 to TRBJ2-2; unclear D gene. V shed 9 bases and J shed 3 bases, with 4 bases lying between them. The germline V gene encodes CDR1 KGHDR and CDR2 SFDVKD. This CDR3 is 11 amino acids long. CDR3 in DNA: TGTGCCACCCGGGACACCGGGGAGCTGTTTCTT. It encodes CATRDTGELFL.

Only a few counts were recorded for this clonotype. The chain has TRBV4-2 and TRBJ1-3; D unclear. Trimming removed 1 base at V and 4 bases at J, with 11 bases between. Germline CDR1 and CDR2: LGHNA and YNFKEQ. The CDR3 has 15 residues. CDR3 nucleotides: TGTGCCAGCAGCCAAGCAACGGTCTGCGGAAACACCATATATTTT. Amino acid sequence: CASSQATVCGNTIYF.

This clonotype was picked up many times. This chain uses TRBV5-6 with TRBJ1-2, with TRBD1 matching 7 bases. Germline trimming cut 0 bases from V and 6 bases from J; bases unmatched to any gene: 5. The CDR3 contains 14 residues. The germline gives CDR1 SGHDT, CDR2 YYEEEE. CDR3 sequence (DNA): TGTGCCAGCAGCTTGGGGAGGGGGCTTGATGGCTACACCTTC. Its translation: CASSLGRGLDGYTF.

This clonotype was detected ten times or more. The chain has TRBV25-1 and TRBJ1-1, with unresolved D. The CDR3 totals 14 residues. Germline V CDR1 and CDR2: MGHDK, SYGVNS. V was shortened by 3 bases and J by 6 bases, with 14 bases between the two germline ends. CDR3 bases: TGTGCCAGCAGTGAGTCACGCAGCACCCCTGAAGCTTTCTTT. Translated, it gives CASSESRSTPEAFF.

V and J are TRBV5-1 and TRBJ2-3; either TRBD1 or TRBD2 may supply D (5 bases each). The CDR3 runs 12 residues. Trimming left V 6 bases short and J 6 bases short, with 11 bases between. Germline assignment: CDR1 SGHRS and CDR2 YFSETQ. For the CDR3, the DNA is TGCGCCAGCAAATCTGAGGGGGATACGCAGTATTTT. Amino acid sequence: CASKSEGDTQYF. The complete variable domain, with remaining parts taken from reference TRBV5-1 and TRBJ2-3, reads KAGVTQTPRYLIKTRGQQVTLSCSPISGHRSVSWYQQTPGQGLQFLFEYFSETQRNKGNFPGRFSGRQFSNSRSEMNVSTLELGDSALYLCASKSEGDTQYFGPGTRLTVL.

The rearrangement uses TRBV9 and TRBJ1-6; D is ambiguous. CDR1 and CDR2 (germline): SGDLS, YYNGEE. Trimming stripped 1 base from V and 5 bases from J, with 10 bases between. The CDR3 spans 15 residues. CDR3: CASSVTGDDNSPLHF. The CDR3 DNA reads as TGTGCCAGCAGCGTAACTGGAGATGATAATTCACCCCTCCACTTT.

The sample holds a few counts of this clonotype. This sequence joins TRBV30 and TRBJ1-2; D not resolved. The CDR3 extends over 15 amino acids. V was pared by 0 bases and J by 5 bases, with 16 bases between. Germline lookup yields CDR1 GTSNPN and CDR2 SVGIG (reference sequence). The CDR3, as DNA: TGTGCCTGGAGTGTAATGGTCGGACTTGGTTATGGCTACACCTTC. Amino acid sequence: CAWSVMVGLGYGYTF.

This clonotype occurred a few times. The chain is built from TRBV11-2 and TRBJ2-3; 9 nucleotides line up with TRBD2. CDR3 length: 19 residues. The junction had 12 bases not matched to a gene; V was cut back by 1 base and J by 1 base. Looked up from germline, CDR1 is SGHAT and CDR2 is FQNNGV. The CDR3 region has the DNA TGTGCCAGCAGCTTAGGTCGAGCGGGAGGTCCCGTGGGCACAGATACGCAGTATTTT. It translates to CASSLGRAGGPVGTDTQYF.